This TCR beta chain stems from a study of identical twins. Findings of the study overall: Analyses of zero insertions could be partly confounded by invariant MAIT and iNKT cells. Models predicted less out-of-frame TCR alpha sharing in monozygotic twins than was found. Less excess twin sharing appeared in beta out-of-frame sequences.

This clonotype came up a few times. Its antigen is not identified. TCRdb itself ran the 5' RACE reads through MiXCR, one entry per CDR3 protein. The sample lists under 450,000 distinct CDR3 sequences, around 20% seen once, with around 12% in the top ten. Only healthy Caucasians were included as donors. Trimming removed 1 base at V and 7 bases at J, with 8 bases between. CDR1 and CDR2 (germline): LNHNV, YYDKDF (reference sequence). The CDR3 runs 12 residues. The receptor comes from a man aged 45-60 years in good health. The chain uses TRBV15 and TRBJ2-7, with D unclear. The sequencing sample was made of naive T cells sorted from blood. The CDR3 coding sequence is TGTGCCACCAGCAGAGGCTTGCAGGAGCAGTACTTC. Translating it yields CATSRGLQEQYF.